Shown below are 28 T cell receptor beta chains from a single sample sequenced in a study of OX40 agonist ivuxolimab in advanced cancers. Method: immunoSEQ multiplex PCR; TCRdb's copy keeps in-frame clones and lacks some. The sample shows more than 25,000 clones, 84% of them seen only once. This sample comprised CD4+ or CD8+ T cells sorted from blood, obtained in a trial of the OX40 agonist ivuxolimab. These receptors were taken from an adult with an advanced solid tumor such as melanoma, head and neck, liver or kidney cancer.

In this sample, this clone turned up a few times. The V call is TRBV7-6, the J call TRBJ2-7; weak D call: TRBD2 (5 bases). This CDR3 contains 12 residues. The V gene lost 5 bases and the J gene lost 2 bases, with 7 bases spanning the gap. Germline CDR1 reads SGHVS; CDR2 reads FNYEAQ. The CDR3 DNA reads TGTGCCAGCAGCCCGGGGACCTACGAGCAGTACTTC. Protein: CASSPGTYEQYF.

The table lists this clone with a few counts. J is TRBJ1-6 and V is TRBV28, with D hard to call. V dropped 2 bases and J dropped 7 bases, with 9 bases sitting between them. The germline V gene encodes CDR1 MDHEN and CDR2 SYDVKM. This CDR3 has 14 residues. CDR3 protein: CASSLVQANSPLHF. CDR3 nucleotide sequence: TGTGCCAGCAGTTTAGTCCAGGCAAATTCACCCCTCCACTTT.

The rearrangement joins TRBV5-1 to TRBJ2-5; D is perhaps TRBD1 (5 bases). V dropped 7 bases and J dropped 3 bases, with 10 bases sitting between them. CDR1 is SGHRS, CDR2 YFSETQ, per germline. The CDR3 sequence is 12 residues long. The CDR3 loop is CASQGSEETQYF. DNA for the CDR3: TGCGCCAGCCAGGGTTCCGAAGAGACCCAGTACTTC.

V gene TRBV28 combines with J gene TRBJ2-2; the match to TRBD1 covers 7 bases. V shed 4 bases, J shed 6 bases, and the junction held 11 bases outside the gene matches. The CDR3 contains 16 residues. Germline loops: CDR1 MDHEN, CDR2 SYDVKM. The CDR3 nucleotides are TGTGCCAGCAGTTCAGAGGGGGCGATAGTTGCCGGGGAGCTGTTTTTT. It specifies CASSSEGAIVAGELFF.

The chain joins TRBV5-5 to TRBJ1-5; weak D call: TRBD1 (5 bases). V was cut by 4 bases and J by 4 bases, with 18 bases left in between. The V gene's germline CDR1 is SGHKS and CDR2 YYEKEE (reference sequence). The CDR3 length is 16 residues. CDR3 coding DNA: TGTGCCAGCAGCACATCCCCATGGGGGGGGAATCAGCCCCAGCATTTT. Encoded protein: CASSTSPWGGNQPQHF.

V and J are TRBV13 and TRBJ1-1, with D possibly TRBD1 on 5 matching bases. CDR3 length: 17 amino acids. Germline-derived CDR1 and CDR2 are PRHDT and FYEKMQ (reference sequence). The V end lost 1 base, the J end lost 4 bases, and 19 bases lay between the germline ends. In nucleotides, the CDR3 is TGTGCCAGCAGCTTAGTGTCGGTCGGGGGAGGTGGCACTGAAGCTTTCTTT. It encodes CASSLVSVGGGGTEAFF.

The chain employs TRBV5-4 and TRBJ2-7; the match to TRBD1 covers 7 bases. The CDR3 spans 15 residues. The germline V gene encodes CDR1 SGHNT and CDR2 YYREEE (reference sequence). V was clipped by 1 base and J by 2 bases; unmatched bases: 6. The CDR3 DNA follows: TGTGCCAGCAGCTTGAGACAGGGCGGTCCCTACGAGCAGTACTTC. Translating gives CASSLRQGGPYEQYF. Supplemented by reference TRBV5-4 and TRBJ2-7, the full variable domain reads ETGVTQSPTHLIKTRGQQVTLRCSSQSGHNTVSWYQQALGQGPQFIFQYYREEENGRGNFPPRFSGLQFPNYSSELNVNALELDDSALYLCASSLRQGGPYEQYFGPGTRLTVT.

The chain recombines TRBV13 with TRBJ1-6; D perhaps matches TRBD1 (5 bases). The CDR3 spans 17 residues. The germline V gene encodes CDR1 PRHDT and CDR2 FYEKMQ (reference sequence). Between the trimmed V and J ends, which lost 4 bases and 9 bases, there was a span of 22 bases. The CDR3 DNA reads as TGTGCCAGCAGCTCAACCCTCGGGGGGGTACTGTCTTCACCCCTCCACTTT. Amino acids: CASSSTLGGVLSSPLHF.

The count of this clone is one. The chain links TRBV19 to TRBJ2-3; TRBD2 matches 9 bases. Germline V CDR1 and CDR2: LNHDA, SQIVND (reference sequence). Unmatched junction bases numbered 16, after V lost 5 bases and J lost 4 bases. The CDR3 has 18 amino acids. As DNA, the CDR3 is TGTGCCAGTAGTTTCCAAACCCCTCTAGCGGGAAACCCAGATACGCAGTATTTT. Its protein product is CASSFQTPLAGNPDTQYF.

The chain couples TRBV13 to TRBJ2-5; tentatively, D is TRBD1 (6 bases). Germline V gene data show CDR1 as PRHDT and CDR2 as FYEKMQ (reference sequence). The CDR3 spans 14 residues. Trimming took off 4 bases at V and 3 bases at J, with 12 bases between the two ends. As DNA, the CDR3 is TGTGCCAGCAGCTCGGACAGTAGAAAAGAGACCCAGTACTTC. Translated, it gives CASSSDSRKETQYF.

The rearrangement links TRBV2 to TRBJ2-7; TRBD1 agrees at 7 bases. J was trimmed by 3 bases and V by 6 bases; bases with no gene match: 11. Germline V gene lookup returns CDR1 SNHLY and CDR2 FYNNEI. The CDR3 contains 15 residues. The CDR3 nucleotides read TGTGCCAGCAGGGGGGCCGGGACAGCAGTCTACGAGCAGTACTTC. Residues: CASRGAGTAVYEQYF.

The gene calls are TRBV5-1 and TRBJ2-1, with a weak D call TRBD1 (6 bases). The germline V gene has CDR1 SGHRS and CDR2 YFSETQ. CDR3 length: 15 amino acids. The V and J ends lost 5 bases and 2 bases respectively, with 14 bases between them. CDR3 DNA: TGCGCCAGCAGGTTCCGGGACAACGCCTACAATGAGCAGTTCTTC. Encoded protein: CASRFRDNAYNEQFF.

The rearrangement links TRBV6-4 to TRBJ1-1; possible D gene TRBD1, 5 bases. V lost 6 bases and J lost 8, with 10 bases in between. This CDR3 has 11 amino acids. From germline, CDR1 is MRHNA and CDR2 SNTAGT. The CDR3 nucleotides read TGTGCCAGCAGGGAGGGGACCGAAGCTTTCTTT. This encodes CASREGTEAFF.

The chain carries TRBV4-2 and TRBJ2-7, with 8 bases aligning to TRBD1. V lost 5 bases and J lost 5; bases outside the gene matches: 5. From germline, CDR1 is LGHNA and CDR2 YNFKEQ. This CDR3 region has 13 residues. The CDR3 loop reads CASSAPGQDEQYF. The CDR3 region has the DNA TGTGCCAGCAGCGCACCGGGACAGGACGAGCAGTACTTC.

This clone was seen just once. V usage is TRBV7-9 and J usage is TRBJ2-1; no clear D gene. This CDR3 comprises 11 residues. Trimming removed 5 bases at V and 7 bases at J, with 6 bases between. Looked up from germline, CDR1 is SEHNR and CDR2 is FQNEAQ (reference sequence). The CDR3 coding sequence is TGTGCCAGCAGCCCCGGGAATGAGCAGTTCTTC. This codes for CASSPGNEQFF.

J is TRBJ1-5 and V is TRBV30; D is unresolved. This CDR3 comprises 12 residues. Germline V CDR1 and CDR2: GTSNPN, SVGIG (reference sequence). V lost 3 bases, J lost 1 base, and 4 bases lay in between. Here the CDR3 DNA reads TGTGCCTGGAGCCTCAGCAATCAGCCCCAGCATTTT. Residues: CAWSLSNQPQHF. Complete variable domain (other parts from reference TRBV30 and TRBJ1-5): SQTIHQWPATLVQPVGSPLSLECTVEGTSNPNLYWYRQAAGRGLQLLFYSVGIGQISSEVPQNLSASRPQDRQFILSSKKLLLSDSGFYLCAWSLSNQPQHFGDGTRLSIL.

This sequence joins TRBV7-6 and TRBJ2-1; a weak D match, TRBD2 (6 bases). CDR1 and CDR2 from the germline V gene are SGHVS and FNYEAQ. V lost 5 bases to trimming and J lost 4 bases, with 21 bases between them. The length of the CDR3 is 17 residues. For the CDR3, the DNA is TGTGCCAGCAGCCCGGGCTCGAGCGGGCAAATTTACAATGAGCAGTTCTTC. Its protein product is CASSPGSSGQIYNEQFF. Full variable domain (rest looked up from reference TRBV7-6 and TRBJ2-1): GAGVSQSPRYKVTKRGQDVALRCDPISGHVSLYWYRQALGQGPEFLTYFNYEAQQDKSGLPNDRFSAERPEGSISTLTIQRTEQRDSAMYRCASSPGSSGQIYNEQFFGPGTRLTVL.

The V and J genes are TRBV25-1 and TRBJ2-7; D not resolved. From germline, CDR1 is MGHDK and CDR2 SYGVNS. The CDR3 covers 13 residues. V was trimmed by 1 base and J by 5 bases, leaving 9 bases between them. In nucleotides, the CDR3 is TGTGCCAGCAGTGAATCATCGTGGGACGAGCAGTACTTC. Its translation: CASSESSWDEQYF.

The chain carries TRBV19 and TRBJ1-4, with a possible D match to TRBD1 (6 bases). With 6 bases removed from V and 2 bases from J, the gap between germline ends came to 19 bases. The length of the CDR3 is 17 residues. Germline V lookup: CDR1 LNHDA, CDR2 SQIVND (reference sequence). As DNA, the CDR3 is TGTGCCAGTAGAGACTGGACAGCCGGTGAGACTAATGAAAAACTGTTTTTT. It codes for CASRDWTAGETNEKLFF.

V usage is TRBV7-9 and J usage is TRBJ1-1, with D unclear. This CDR3 has 13 residues. Germline assignment: CDR1 SEHNR and CDR2 FQNEAQ (reference sequence). Between the trimmed V and J ends, which lost 1 base and 3 bases, there was a span of 6 bases. CDR3 sequence (DNA): TGTGCCAGCAGCTTAGGTACGTACACTGAAGCTTTCTTT. It specifies CASSLGTYTEAFF.

This rearrangement joins TRBV21-1 to TRBJ2-7. TRBV21-1 represents a pseudogene. The CDR3 is 11 amino acids. The CDR3, as DNA: TGTGCCAGCAGCAAAAAGTCGGAGCAGTACTTC. Its translation: CASSKKSEQYF.

This clone was seen more than once but under ten times. The genes are TRBV27 and TRBJ1-2; 9 bases line up with TRBD1. Trimming took 5 bases from V and 9 from J; bases not matched to a gene: 4. Germline assignment: CDR1 MNHEY and CDR2 SMNVEV (reference sequence). This CDR3 comprises 12 residues. CDR3 in amino acids: CASSPDRGSYTF. In nucleotides, the CDR3 is TGTGCCAGCAGTCCGGACAGGGGTAGCTACACCTTC.

This chain connects TRBV2 to TRBJ2-7; D is unresolved. The V gene lost 2 bases and the J gene lost 1 base, with 12 bases spanning the gap. CDR1 and CDR2 (germline): SNHLY, FYNNEI. The CDR3 spans 15 residues. CDR3 in DNA: TGTGCCAGCAGTGAATCCCCCGGTGCGTCCTACGAGCAGTACTTC. This sequence encodes CASSESPGASYEQYF. The full variable domain, completed using reference TRBV2 and TRBJ2-7, is EPEVTQTPSHQVTQMGQEVILRCVPISNHLYFYWYRQILGQKVEFLVSFYNNEISEKSEIFDDQFSVERPDGSNFTLKIRSTKLEDSAMYFCASSESPGASYEQYFGPGTRLTVT.

The chain employs TRBV4-3 and TRBJ2-3; the match to TRBD2 covers 11 bases. Looked up from germline, CDR1 is LGHNA and CDR2 is YSLEER. Trimming cost V 1 base and J 4 bases; bases outside gene matches: 13. This CDR3 comprises 19 residues. CDR3 nucleotide sequence: TGCGCCAGCAGCCAAGGTCCCGGGACTAGCGGCCCCCTGTCAGATACGCAGTATTTT. Protein sequence: CASSQGPGTSGPLSDTQYF.

The genes are TRBV6-5 and TRBJ1-1; no reliable D call. Germline CDR1 MNHEY, CDR2 SVGAGI. This CDR3 spans 14 amino acids. V lost 6 bases and J 4 bases, leaving 15 bases between the germline ends. The CDR3 region has the DNA TGTGCCAGCAGCGCGATCTCAACGAGCACTGAAGCTTTCTTT. It is translated as CASSAISTSTEAFF.

The genes are TRBV4-1 and TRBJ2-5, with TRBD2 matching 8 bases. J gave up 2 bases and V 2 bases, and 7 bases lay outside the gene matches. CDR1 MGHRA and CDR2 YSYEKL come from the germline V gene. This CDR3 comprises 16 residues. This CDR3 is CASSQISGIEQETQYF. CDR3 bases: TGCGCCAGCAGCCAAATTAGCGGGATCGAACAAGAGACCCAGTACTTC.

This sequence joins TRBV2 and TRBJ2-2; 10 nucleotides match TRBD2. CDR1 SNHLY and CDR2 FYNNEI come from the germline V gene. V was clipped by 3 bases and J by 2 bases; unmatched bases: 6. This CDR3 has 17 residues. The CDR3 loop is CASSDGLAGANTGELFF. In DNA form, the CDR3 reads TGTGCCAGCAGTGATGGGCTAGCGGGGGCTAACACCGGGGAGCTGTTTTTT.

The DNA for the CDR3 is TGTGCCAGCAGCTCCCGACGGAACAATGAGCAGTTCTTC. The encoded protein is CASSSRRNNEQFF. The genes are TRBV7-9 and TRBJ2-1, with D unclear. CDR3 length: 13 amino acids. The V gene lost 4 bases and the J gene lost 5 bases, with 9 bases spanning the gap. The germline CDR1 and CDR2 sequences are SEHNR and FQNEAQ (reference sequence).